This paragraph covers one T cell receptor (beta chain) sequence. The antigen is undetermined. Individual cDNA molecules each received unique molecular identifiers attached to them. TCRdb reprocessed the 5' RACE reads with MiXCR, giving one entry per CDR3 protein. The data contain approximately 60,000 distinct CDR3 sequences, 8.8% of them singletons. This specimen belongs to a study of early T cells in non-severe SARS-CoV-2 infection. Overall study: The chains were unpaired, and the sequenced material was bulk RNA from unsorted whole blood.

The study, taken as a whole, reports: Database matching using VDJdb favored anti-spike CD8 responses, with private and CD4 specificities left missing.

Trimming removed 0 bases at V and 4 bases at J, with 10 bases between. The germline V gene encodes CDR1 SGDLS and CDR2 YYNGEE. The CDR3 runs to 14 residues. This sequence was found in an adult who was a healthcare worker with PCR-confirmed SARS-CoV-2 infection or an uninfected control (not recorded which). Sequencing was performed on whole blood, taken at baseline. The rearrangement joins TRBV9 to TRBJ2-5; D might be TRBD1 (5 bases). The CDR3 DNA reads TGTGCCAGCAGCGTAGCCTGGCAGGGAGAGACCCAGTACTTC. Protein: CASSVAWQGETQYF.